These 14 T cell receptor beta chains came from one sample sequenced in a study of control samples from healthy donors and cancer patients. TCRdb's table, derived via immunoSEQ multiplex PCR, lists solely in-frame clones and lacks some. The sample has about 170,000 clones; 91% are singletons. The sample was blood. These receptors were collected from a woman aged 25-40 years in good health.

This chain connects TRBV18 to TRBJ1-2; D might be TRBD1 (6 bases). Deletions cut 2 bases from V and 0 bases from J, with 16 bases between. CDR1 is KGHSH, CDR2 LQKENI, per germline. CDR3 length equals 17 residues. DNA for the CDR3: TGTGCCAGCTCACCAATCCAGGGAGGGGGAGCTAACTATGGCTACACCTTC. This sequence encodes CASSPIQGGGANYGYTF.

The chain employs TRBV15 and TRBJ1-3; D is unresolved. CDR1 is LNHNV, CDR2 YYDKDF, per germline (reference sequence). CDR3 length equals 14 residues. Trimming shortened V by 4 bases and J by 0 bases, and 7 bases separated the two germline ends. CDR3 nucleotides: TGTGCCACCAGCACCAGGAGCTCTGGAAACACCATATATTTT. Its translation is CATSTRSSGNTIYF.

The CDR3 nucleotides are TGTGCCAGCAGCAGGGTAGAGACCCAGTACTTC. Protein product: CASSRVETQYF. The chain links TRBV11-2 to TRBJ2-5; D is unclear. CDR1 SGHAT and CDR2 FQNNGV come from the germline V gene. The CDR3 totals 11 residues. V lost 5 bases and J 4 bases, leaving 5 bases between the germline ends.

The genes are TRBV7-9 and TRBJ1-5; D ambiguous. Per germline, CDR1 SEHNR and CDR2 FQNEAQ (reference sequence). Trimming removed 4 bases from V and 4 bases from J, with 5 bases in between. This CDR3 contains 12 residues. CDR3 bases: TGTGCCAGCAGCTCCGGGAATCAGCCCCAGCATTTT. This encodes CASSSGNQPQHF.

Turning to this clone: This specimen includes other DNA sequences encoding the same CDR3. As DNA, the CDR3 is TGTGCCAGTAGCACTAGCGGGAGCTCCTACGAGCAGTACTTC. The encoded protein is CASSTSGSSYEQYF. This chain joins TRBV19 and TRBJ2-7; 11 bases map to TRBD2. In germline, CDR1 is LNHDA, CDR2 SQIVND (reference sequence). Trimming took 6 bases from V and 0 from J; bases not matched to a gene: 1. The CDR3 covers 14 residues. Variable domain in full (rest from reference TRBV19 and TRBJ2-7): DGGITQSPKYLFRKEGQNVTLSCEQNLNHDAMYWYRQDPGQGLRLIYYSQIVNDFQKGDIAEGYSVSREKKESFPLTVTSAQKNPTAFYLCASSTSGSSYEQYFGPGTRLTVT.

This rearrangement joins TRBV12-3 or TRBV12-4 to TRBJ1-1, with 11 bases matching TRBD1. After removal of 7 bases from V and 8 bases from J, the junction contained 6 bases not matched to a gene. CDR3 length: 13 residues. CDR3 DNA sequence: TGTGCCAGCACCGGACAGGGGGCTATGGAAGCTTTCTTT. Translation: CASTGQGAMEAFF.

This chain uses TRBV3-1 (or the pseudogene TRBV3-2) with TRBJ2-7; unclear D gene. This CDR3 is built from 13 residues. Germline-derived CDR1 and CDR2 are LGHDT and YNNKEL (reference sequence). V was shortened by 4 bases and J by 6 bases, with 13 bases between the two germline ends. CDR3 residues: CASSLGPRAEQYF. CDR3 coding DNA: TGTGCCAGCAGCCTCGGACCCCGGGCCGAGCAGTACTTC.

The chain carries TRBV18 and TRBJ2-1, with 9 bases fitting TRBD2. Trimming at V came to 0 bases and at J to 8 bases, leaving 11 bases not matched to a gene. The CDR3 is made up of 17 amino acids. Germline V CDR1 and CDR2: KGHSH, LQKENI. In DNA form, the CDR3 reads TGTGCCAGCTCACCACCGAGTCCGCGGGGGGGCCTGGATGAGCAGTTCTTC. This sequence encodes CASSPPSPRGGLDEQFF.

This chain connects TRBV11-1 to TRBJ2-4; the D gene is possibly TRBD1 (5 bases). The germline V gene has CDR1 SGHAT and CDR2 FQDESV (reference sequence). With 5 bases removed from V and 8 bases from J, the gap between germline ends came to 10 bases. The CDR3 is made up of 12 amino acids. The CDR3 spells CASSPDRDIQYF. The CDR3, as DNA: TGTGCCAGCAGCCCCGACAGAGACATTCAGTACTTC.

The chain employs TRBV27 and TRBJ2-7, with D maybe TRBD1 (5 bases). Between the trimmed V and J ends, which lost 2 bases and 5 bases, there was a span of 10 bases. Germline CDR1 is MNHEY and CDR2 is SMNVEV (reference sequence). The CDR3 contains 13 residues. The CDR3 region has the DNA TGTGCCAGCAGTTTAAGGGGTCGGAACGAGCAGTACTTC. Its protein is CASSLRGRNEQYF.

This sequence joins TRBV18 and TRBJ2-7, with a possible D match to TRBD1 (6 bases). CDR1 is KGHSH and CDR2 is LQKENI in the germline V gene. V lost 4 bases to trimming and J lost 5 bases, with 12 bases between them. This CDR3 is built from 13 residues. The CDR3, as DNA: TGTGCCAGCTCACGACCAGGGGTCCACGAGCAGTACTTC. Encoded protein: CASSRPGVHEQYF.

The chain recombines TRBV15 with TRBJ2-2, with D hard to call. Per the germline V gene, CDR1 is LNHNV and CDR2 is YYDKDF (reference sequence). The CDR3 runs 15 residues. V was shortened by 3 bases and J by 0 bases, with 8 bases between the two germline ends. The CDR3 nucleotides are TGTGCCACCAGCAGGGAGTCGGCGAACACCGGGGAGCTGTTTTTT. It translates to CATSRESANTGELFF.

This chain joins TRBV5-6 and TRBJ2-1; D not certain. The V end lost 4 bases, the J end lost 3 bases, and 5 bases lay between the germline ends. The CDR3 is 12 residues long. Germline V gives CDR1 SGHDT, CDR2 YYEEEE. The DNA for the CDR3 is TGTGCCAGCAGCGAGGACTACAATGAGCAGTTCTTC. Translated, it gives CASSEDYNEQFF.

This sequence joins TRBV2 and TRBJ1-2; 8 nucleotides match TRBD1. The length of the CDR3 is 15 residues. V shed 3 bases and J 4 bases; nucleotides not matched to a gene: 7. From germline, CDR1 is SNHLY and CDR2 FYNNEI. The CDR3 coding sequence is TGTGCCAGCAGTGACAGACAGGGGTTGGGCTATGGCTACACCTTC. Its translation: CASSDRQGLGYGYTF.